The rows below give T cell receptor beta chains drawn from one sample of a study of regulatory T cells in long-lasting Graves disease. TCRdb analysed the multiplex PCR reads with MiXCR anew, one entry per CDR3 protein. The sample records some 420,000 distinct CDR3 sequences, 22% being singletons. The specimen comprised peripheral blood mononuclear cells (PBMCs), sampled when the disease was refractory, from a patient treated with antithyroid drugs. Receptor source: a female donor with Graves disease. Each CDR3 is given without its conserved first and last residue. Each record gives: D gene, V gene, CDR3 protein. D genes are given only for firm matches.

d_gene: .; v_gene: TRBV9; CDR3aa: ASSGGPEDPTNEKLF
d_gene: .; v_gene: TRBV4-3; CDR3aa: ASSPSLSAEAF
d_gene: .; v_gene: TRBV30; CDR3aa: AWSVPRTSSYEQY
d_gene: .; v_gene: TRBV12-3/TRBV12-4; CDR3aa: ASSPIGGGQPQH
d_gene: TRBD2; v_gene: TRBV7-2; CDR3aa: ASSTRLAALGEQY
d_gene: .; v_gene: TRBV15; CDR3aa: ATSRVRTPNYGYT
d_gene: .; v_gene: TRBV11-2; CDR3aa: ASSLEGYLGETQY
d_gene: TRBD1; v_gene: TRBV7-2; CDR3aa: ASSLTPGQGKDTEAF
d_gene: .; v_gene: TRBV12-3/TRBV12-4; CDR3aa: ASSPHRAVTEAF
d_gene: .; v_gene: TRBV5-1; CDR3aa: ASSLDWTNYGYT
d_gene: .; v_gene: TRBV7-9; CDR3aa: ASSSRGRGEVNTEAF
d_gene: .; v_gene: TRBV28; CDR3aa: ASSLSPEAF
d_gene: .; v_gene: TRBV2; CDR3aa: ASSEQNVNTEAF
d_gene: .; v_gene: TRBV6-1; CDR3aa: ASSEALPAEQF
d_gene: TRBD1; v_gene: TRBV29-1; CDR3aa: SVETDRVQETQY
d_gene: TRBD1; v_gene: TRBV20-1; CDR3aa: SARDRVWTYEQY
d_gene: .; v_gene: TRBV4-3; CDR3aa: ASSPGQYNQPQH
d_gene: .; v_gene: TRBV28; CDR3aa: ASLGQGGETQY
d_gene: .; v_gene: TRBV5-1; CDR3aa: ASSGTPYTGELF
d_gene: .; v_gene: TRBV7-6; CDR3aa: ASSFAPGREAF
d_gene: TRBD2; v_gene: TRBV12-3/TRBV12-4; CDR3aa: ASSPLSGMFQETQY
d_gene: TRBD1; v_gene: TRBV27; CDR3aa: ASSLSNFRIWDRSWGGAF
d_gene: .; v_gene: TRBV7-2; CDR3aa: ASSFVGVNTEAF
d_gene: .; v_gene: TRBV7-9; CDR3aa: ASSYGVEGPEAF
d_gene: .; v_gene: TRBV7-9; CDR3aa: ASRLGEGLAAF
d_gene: .; v_gene: TRBV28; CDR3aa: ASSRLQGTEAF
d_gene: .; v_gene: TRBV20-1; CDR3aa: SARGRAETQY
d_gene: .; v_gene: TRBV9; CDR3aa: ASSPQSNTGELF
d_gene: .; v_gene: TRBV30; CDR3aa: AWSWGYYEQY
d_gene: TRBD1; v_gene: TRBV28; CDR3aa: ASSSPGQTAPLH
d_gene: .; v_gene: TRBV12-3/TRBV12-4; CDR3aa: ASSRRSGQY
d_gene: .; v_gene: TRBV6-1; CDR3aa: ASTLDSVNTEAF
d_gene: .; v_gene: TRBV7-8; CDR3aa: ASSLRSLIVTGNNEQF
d_gene: TRBD2; v_gene: TRBV12-3/TRBV12-4; CDR3aa: ASSSLAGDHNEQF
d_gene: .; v_gene: TRBV7-6; CDR3aa: ASSLALREAETQY
d_gene: .; v_gene: TRBV28; CDR3aa: ASSFVEGARSEQF
d_gene: TRBD2; v_gene: TRBV11-3; CDR3aa: ASSTGGLAEYIYEQY
d_gene: .; v_gene: TRBV3-1; CDR3aa: ASSRRTDNTGELF
d_gene: .; v_gene: TRBV12-3/TRBV12-4; CDR3aa: ASSPFGGGTEAF
d_gene: .; v_gene: TRBV19; CDR3aa: ASTRRNSNQPQH
d_gene: .; v_gene: TRBV30; CDR3aa: AWSPQGSRGYGYT
d_gene: .; v_gene: TRBV3-1; CDR3aa: ASSRREPY
d_gene: TRBD1; v_gene: TRBV28; CDR3aa: ASRTDRGLYEQY
d_gene: TRBD1; v_gene: TRBV28; CDR3aa: ASSFLLMRTGMYQETQY
d_gene: .; v_gene: TRBV7-7; CDR3aa: ASSPLSATSYEQY
d_gene: .; v_gene: TRBV7-9; CDR3aa: ASETGPFGEKLF
d_gene: .; v_gene: TRBV4-2; CDR3aa: ASSQGQSPGEQY
d_gene: .; v_gene: TRBV20-1; CDR3aa: SASRYGVGPNYGYT
d_gene: .; v_gene: TRBV18; CDR3aa: ASSQADSANEKLF
d_gene: .; v_gene: TRBV29-1; CDR3aa: SVGWGNTEAF
d_gene: .; v_gene: TRBV9; CDR3aa: ASSVESRVGETQY
d_gene: TRBD2; v_gene: TRBV2; CDR3aa: ASSAGIAGYQETQY
d_gene: TRBD1; v_gene: TRBV6-1; CDR3aa: AGSRTGTGEVTDTQY
d_gene: .; v_gene: TRBV27; CDR3aa: ASSVMGNEKLF
d_gene: .; v_gene: TRBV15; CDR3aa: ATSRMGGTNEKLS
d_gene: TRBD1; v_gene: TRBV6-5; CDR3aa: ASSYSGQGSQETQY
d_gene: TRBD1; v_gene: TRBV6-5; CDR3aa: ASSYPAGTGGYEQY